This T cell receptor beta chain stems from a study of cytomegalovirus exposure and HLA in healthy donors. Findings and limits, study-wide: Productive rates of about 90% or about 30% were seen for most TCR beta V segments in an earlier analysis. Across donors, presence/absence analyses took sequencing depth to be roughly uniform. Associated with HLA alleles at 0.05 false discovery rate in a later analysis were 16,951 TCR beta sequences.

CDR1 is MDHEN, CDR2 SYDVKM, per germline. CDR3 length equals 17 residues. The V and J ends lost 0 bases and 4 bases, in that order; junction bases with no gene match: 10. Notes on this clone: Its antigen remains unknown.

PCR amplification relied on 60 Vbeta primers (plus 13 Jbeta primers). TCRdb keeps only in-frame clones here, not all; method: immunoSEQ multiplex PCR. The table records roughly 120,000 clones, about four fifths of them present only once. The receptor comes from a human donor in good health. Source material: PBMCs. The chain carries TRBV28 and TRBJ1-2; the match to TRBD1 covers 8 bases. CDR3 protein: CASSLCKGQDCLYGYTF. In DNA form, the CDR3 reads TGTGCCAGCAGTTTATGCAAGGGACAGGACTGCCTCTATGGCTACACCTTC.